This T cell receptor (beta chain) is from a study of T cell repertoires and HLA-DP antigens. As regards this clone: Its antigen is undetermined.

Profiling relied on immunoSEQ multiplex PCR, and the TCRdb table lists in-frame clones only, not all of them. The sample consists of about 89,000 clones, roughly nine tenths of them appearing once. The CDR3 loop spans 13 amino acids. Germline V gene data show CDR1 as SGHNT and CDR2 as YYREEE (reference sequence). V was cut by 4 bases and J by 11 bases, with 18 bases left in between. Points from the study as a whole: Sorted CD137+ cells had clonality roughly 0.42 against both alloantigens, versus approximately 0.037 pre-culture.

V and J are TRBV5-4 and TRBJ1-1, with D perhaps matching TRBD1 (6 bases). Sequenced input: CD4+ T cells from PBMCs. This sequence was found in a man aged 50 to 60 in good health and CMV-seronegative. This CDR3 is CASSAQGEVNAFF. Here the CDR3 DNA reads TGTGCCAGCAGCGCACAGGGTGAGGTTAACGCTTTCTTT. The full variable domain, completed using reference TRBV5-4 and TRBJ1-1, is ETGVTQSPTHLIKTRGQQVTLRCSSQSGHNTVSWYQQALGQGPQFIFQYYREEENGRGNFPPRFSGLQFPNYSSELNVNALELDDSALYLCASSAQGEVNAFFGQGTRLTVV.